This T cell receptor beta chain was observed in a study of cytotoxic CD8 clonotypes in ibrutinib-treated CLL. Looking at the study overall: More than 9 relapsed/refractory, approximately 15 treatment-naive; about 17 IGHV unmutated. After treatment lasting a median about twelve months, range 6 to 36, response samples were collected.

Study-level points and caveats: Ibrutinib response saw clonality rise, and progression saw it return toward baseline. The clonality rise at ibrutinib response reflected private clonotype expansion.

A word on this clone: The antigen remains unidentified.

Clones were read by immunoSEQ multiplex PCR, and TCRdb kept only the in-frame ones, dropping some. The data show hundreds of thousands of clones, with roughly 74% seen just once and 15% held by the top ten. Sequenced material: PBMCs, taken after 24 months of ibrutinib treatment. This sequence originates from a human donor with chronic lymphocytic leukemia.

The chain's CDR3 is CASSEGGRRDTQYF. For the CDR3, the DNA is TGTGCCAGCAGTGAAGGGGGGAGGCGGGATACGCAGTATTTT. The chain employs TRBV2 and TRBJ2-3; a possible D gene is TRBD2 (6 bases). The ends were cut back, 1 base at V and 6 bases at J, with 11 bases in the middle. The CDR3 runs to 14 residues. In germline, CDR1 is SNHLY, CDR2 FYNNEI.